The 14 T cell receptor beta chains in this list originate from one sample, sequenced in a study of blood T cell repertoires in COVID-19. Sequenced by immunoSEQ multiplex PCR; TCRdb stores in-frame clones only, minus some. Of 150,000 or so clones listed, around 89% are singletons. Material: peripheral blood. The receptor source for this set is a man aged 18 to 29 with COVID-19, enrolled during active disease.

The chain joins TRBV19 to TRBJ2-5, with 10 bases matching TRBD2. The V gene end was trimmed by 5 bases and the J gene end by 5 bases; junction bases not matched to a gene: 8. The length of the CDR3 is 15 residues. Germline lookup yields CDR1 LNHDA and CDR2 SQIVND (reference sequence). CDR3 sequence reads: CASSPRLAGPETQYF. The CDR3 nucleotides are TGTGCCAGTAGTCCCCGACTAGCGGGTCCGGAGACCCAGTACTTC.

The rearrangement links TRBV3-1 (or the pseudogene TRBV3-2) to TRBJ2-7; 9 bases match TRBD1. The germline CDR1 and CDR2 sequences are LGHDT and YNNKEL (reference sequence). Germline trimming cut 3 bases from V and 7 bases from J; bases unmatched to any gene: 7. The CDR3 length is 14 residues. The CDR3 region is CASSQGQGTGEQYF. CDR3 bases: TGTGCCAGCAGCCAGGGACAGGGCACGGGTGAGCAGTACTTC.

V gene TRBV28 combines with J gene TRBJ2-7; D call uncertain. This CDR3 is built from 12 residues. Trimming cost V 6 bases and J 7 bases, with 13 bases left between them. CDR1 and CDR2 (germline): MDHEN, SYDVKM. As DNA, the CDR3 is TGTGCCAGCAGCCCCCCATACGGGGAGCAGTACTTC. This gives the protein CASSPPYGEQYF.

The chain couples TRBV7-2 to TRBJ2-4; perhaps TRBD1 as D (6 bases). V lost 1 base to trimming and J lost 4 bases, with 8 bases between them. The CDR3 runs 14 residues. Germline V gives CDR1 SGHTA, CDR2 FQGNSA. The CDR3 DNA sequence: TGTGCCAGCAGCTTAGAAGGGGGAAAAAACATTCAGTACTTC. Translated, it gives CASSLEGGKNIQYF.

CDR3 sequence (DNA): TGTGCCAGCAGTTTATCTGGGAGAAATGAAAAACTGTTTTTT. It yields the protein CASSLSGRNEKLFF. The rearrangement joins TRBV28 to TRBJ1-4; D remains ambiguous. The germline V gene has CDR1 MDHEN and CDR2 SYDVKM. V lost 1 base, J lost 5 bases, and 8 bases lay in between. The CDR3 runs to 14 residues.

The rearrangement uses TRBV27 and TRBJ2-1, with D unresolved. Trimming took off 2 bases at V and 8 bases at J, with 13 bases between the two ends. CDR1 is MNHEY and CDR2 is SMNVEV in the germline V gene (reference sequence). The CDR3 length is 14 residues. Written as DNA, the CDR3 is TGTGCCAGCAGTTTACTTGCGCTCGTCGATGAGCAGTTCTTC. It specifies CASSLLALVDEQFF.

The gene calls are TRBV4-1 and TRBJ1-1; D call uncertain. The V end lost 1 base, the J end lost 1 base, and 10 bases lay between the germline ends. The CDR3 loop spans 15 amino acids. CDR1 and CDR2 from the germline V gene are MGHRA and YSYEKL. The CDR3 nucleotides read TGCGCCAGCAGCCAAGGAATATTCGGGAACACTGAAGCTTTCTTT. Its translation is CASSQGIFGNTEAFF.

V is TRBV9 and J is TRBJ2-3, with TRBD1 as a possible D gene (6 bases). Germline CDR1 and CDR2: SGDLS and YYNGEE. V lost 0 bases, J lost 1 base, and 15 bases lay in between. The CDR3 contains 17 residues. This chain's CDR3 is CASSVAGSGVGTDTQYF. DNA for the CDR3: TGTGCCAGCAGCGTAGCTGGTTCAGGGGTCGGCACAGATACGCAGTATTTT.

The chain uses TRBV3-1 (or the pseudogene TRBV3-2) and TRBJ2-7; D is possibly TRBD1 (5 bases). The CDR3 is made up of 14 amino acids. Trimming took 3 bases from V and 2 from J, leaving 11 bases between them. CDR1 LGHDT and CDR2 YNNKEL come from the germline V gene (reference sequence). The CDR3 DNA reads TGTGCCAGCAGCCACAGGGTTCCGACCTACGAGCAGTACTTC. Protein: CASSHRVPTYEQYF.

V is TRBV5-4 and J is TRBJ1-1, with no clear D. The germline gives CDR1 SGHNT, CDR2 YYREEE (reference sequence). This CDR3 contains 14 residues. V lost 6 bases and J lost 3, with 15 bases in between. CDR3 nucleotides: TGTGCCAGCAACTCCCCCCTGGAGGACACTGAAGCTTTCTTT. Translated: CASNSPLEDTEAFF.

The chain recombines TRBV29-1 with TRBJ2-7; 11 nucleotides match TRBD1. Germline-derived CDR1 and CDR2 are SQVTM and ANQGSEA. The CDR3 length is 14 residues. The V gene end was trimmed by 6 bases and the J gene end by 4 bases; junction bases not matched to a gene: 8. The CDR3 DNA reads TGCAGCGTGGGGGATCGGGACAGGGGGTACGAGCAGTACTTC. Its protein product is CSVGDRDRGYEQYF.

The chain couples TRBV6-2 or TRBV6-3 to TRBJ1-1; maybe TRBD1 (5 bases). The CDR3 length is 13 residues. Germline V gene sequence: CDR1 MNHEY, CDR2 SVGEGT. Trimming removed 5 bases at V and 1 base at J, with 8 bases between. CDR3 DNA sequence: TGTGCCAGCAGTCGACAGAAGAACACTGAAGCTTTCTTT. Residues: CASSRQKNTEAFF.

CDR3 nucleotides: TGTGCCAGCAGTGACCTCGGGGGGCGCGGGTACGAGCAGTACTTC. As protein: CASSDLGGRGYEQYF. The chain couples TRBV6-1 to TRBJ2-7; possible D gene TRBD2, 7 bases. The CDR3 is 15 amino acids. Per the germline V gene, CDR1 is MNHNS and CDR2 is SASEGT. The ends were cut back, 3 bases at V and 4 bases at J, with 16 bases in the middle.

The chain joins TRBV6-5 to TRBJ1-2; D might be TRBD1 (5 bases). Between the trimmed V and J ends, which lost 6 bases and 6 bases, there was a span of 17 bases. CDR1 and CDR2 (germline): MNHEY, SVGAGI. The CDR3 totals 14 residues. CDR3 protein: CASSVTEVANGYTF. The CDR3 nucleotides are TGTGCCAGCAGCGTGACAGAGGTGGCGAATGGCTACACCTTC.